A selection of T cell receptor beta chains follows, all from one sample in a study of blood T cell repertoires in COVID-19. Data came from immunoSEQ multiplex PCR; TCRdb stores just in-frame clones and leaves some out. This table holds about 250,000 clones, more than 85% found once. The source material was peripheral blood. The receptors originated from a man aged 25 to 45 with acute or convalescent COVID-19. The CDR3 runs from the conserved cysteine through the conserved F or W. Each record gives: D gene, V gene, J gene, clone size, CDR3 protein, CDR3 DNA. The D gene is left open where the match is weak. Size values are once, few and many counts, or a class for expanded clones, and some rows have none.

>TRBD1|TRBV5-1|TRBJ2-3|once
CASSLEGTDIYSRTDTQYF
TGCGCCAGCAGCTTGGAAGGGACAGATATTTACTCACGCACAGATACGCAGTATTTT
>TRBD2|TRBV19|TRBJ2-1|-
CASSMPSGVYNEQFF
TGTGCCAGTAGTATGCCTAGCGGGGTATACAATGAGCAGTTCTTC
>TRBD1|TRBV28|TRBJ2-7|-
CASWTGVVPYEQYF
TGTGCCTCGTGGACAGGGGTAGTACCCTACGAGCAGTACTTC
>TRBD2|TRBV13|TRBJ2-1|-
CATRLAGGPNNEQFF
TGTGCCACCAGACTAGCGGGAGGGCCCAACAATGAGCAGTTCTTC
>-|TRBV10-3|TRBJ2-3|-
CAISGGADTQYF
TGTGCCATCAGTGGGGGCGCAGATACGCAGTATTTT
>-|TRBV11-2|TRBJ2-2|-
CASSFSRENTGELFF
TGTGCCAGCAGCTTTTCGCGGGAAAACACCGGGGAGCTGTTTTTT
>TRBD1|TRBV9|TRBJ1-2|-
CASSVGGLSGGTFGYTF
TGTGCCAGCAGCGTAGGGGGGCTCTCAGGGGGCACCTTTGGCTACACCTTC
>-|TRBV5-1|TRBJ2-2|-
CASSLEALAGTGELFF
TGCGCCAGCAGCTTGGAGGCCCTAGCCGGCACCGGGGAGCTGTTTTTT
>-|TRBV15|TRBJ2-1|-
CATSRGLGGGVNEQFF
TGTGCCACCAGCAGGGGGCTAGGGGGAGGGGTCAATGAGCAGTTCTTC
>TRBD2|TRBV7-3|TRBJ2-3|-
CASSFGLATDTQYF
TGTGCCAGCAGCTTCGGACTAGCGACAGATACGCAGTATTTT
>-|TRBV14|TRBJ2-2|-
CASSQMRTGELFF
TGTGCCAGCAGCCAAATGAGGACCGGGGAGCTGTTTTTT
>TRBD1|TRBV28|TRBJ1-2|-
CASSLGGTVSTNYGYTF
TGTGCCAGCAGTTTAGGCGGGACAGTTTCGACTAACTATGGCTACACCTTC
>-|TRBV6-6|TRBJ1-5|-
CASSPSTGRSNQPQHF
TGTGCCAGCAGTCCCTCGACAGGTCGTAGCAATCAGCCCCAGCATTTT
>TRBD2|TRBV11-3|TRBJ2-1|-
CASSLGLAGNNEQFF
TGTGCCAGCAGCTTAGGGCTAGCGGGAAACAATGAGCAGTTCTTC
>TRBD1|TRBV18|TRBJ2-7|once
CASSPASPGQGDEQYF
TGTGCCAGCTCACCAGCGTCACCGGGACAGGGCGACGAGCAGTACTTC